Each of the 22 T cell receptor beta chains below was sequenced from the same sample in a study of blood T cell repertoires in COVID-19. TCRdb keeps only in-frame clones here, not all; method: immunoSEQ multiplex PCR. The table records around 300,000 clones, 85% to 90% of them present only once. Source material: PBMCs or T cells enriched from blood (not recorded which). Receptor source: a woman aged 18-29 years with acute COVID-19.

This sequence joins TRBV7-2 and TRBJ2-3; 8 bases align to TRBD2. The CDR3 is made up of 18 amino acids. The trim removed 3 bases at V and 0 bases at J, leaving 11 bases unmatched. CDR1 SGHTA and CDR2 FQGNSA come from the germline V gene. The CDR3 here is CASSFQRGGPTSTDTQYF. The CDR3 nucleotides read TGTGCCAGCAGCTTTCAGCGCGGGGGGCCGACTAGCACAGATACGCAGTATTTT.

CDR3 in DNA: TGTGCCAGCAGCTTAGACAGGGGAGGCGAAAAACTGTTTTTT. Translated, it gives CASSLDRGGEKLFF. V gene TRBV7-9 combines with J gene TRBJ1-4, with 7 bases identical to TRBD1. This CDR3 has 14 residues. Trimming at V came to 1 base and at J to 8 bases, leaving 4 bases not matched to a gene. Germline V CDR1 and CDR2: SEHNR, FQNEAQ (reference sequence).

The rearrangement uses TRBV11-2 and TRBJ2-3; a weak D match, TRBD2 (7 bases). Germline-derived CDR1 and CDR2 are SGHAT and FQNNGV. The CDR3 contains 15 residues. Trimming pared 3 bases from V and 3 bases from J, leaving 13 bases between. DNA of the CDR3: TGTGCCAGCAGCTTCGGGGGGCTGGGGACAGATACGCAGTATTTT. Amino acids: CASSFGGLGTDTQYF.

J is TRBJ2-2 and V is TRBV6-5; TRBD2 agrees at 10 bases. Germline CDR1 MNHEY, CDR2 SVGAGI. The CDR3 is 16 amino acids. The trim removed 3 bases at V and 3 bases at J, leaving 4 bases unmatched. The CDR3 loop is CASSYVAGGDTGELFF. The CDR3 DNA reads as TGTGCCAGCAGTTATGTAGCGGGAGGCGACACCGGGGAGCTGTTTTTT.

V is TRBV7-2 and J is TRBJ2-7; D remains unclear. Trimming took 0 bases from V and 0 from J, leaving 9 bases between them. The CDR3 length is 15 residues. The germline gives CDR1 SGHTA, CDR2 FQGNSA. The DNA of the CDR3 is TGTGCCAGCAGCTTAGCTTCTAGAAGCTCCTACGAGCAGTACTTC. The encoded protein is CASSLASRSSYEQYF.

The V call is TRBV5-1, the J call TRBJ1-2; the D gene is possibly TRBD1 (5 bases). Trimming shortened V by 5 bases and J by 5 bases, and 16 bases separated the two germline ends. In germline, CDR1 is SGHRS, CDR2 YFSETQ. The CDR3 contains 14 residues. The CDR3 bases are TGCGCCAGCAGTGGGCAGGGTCTGGAGTATGGCTACACCTTC. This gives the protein CASSGQGLEYGYTF.

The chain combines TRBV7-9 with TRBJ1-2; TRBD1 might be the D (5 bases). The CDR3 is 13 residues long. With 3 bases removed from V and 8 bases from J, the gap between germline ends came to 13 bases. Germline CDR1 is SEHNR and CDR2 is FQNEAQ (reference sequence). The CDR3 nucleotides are TGTGCCAGCAGCTTGGACACTTCGAAGGGCTACACCTTC. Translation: CASSLDTSKGYTF.

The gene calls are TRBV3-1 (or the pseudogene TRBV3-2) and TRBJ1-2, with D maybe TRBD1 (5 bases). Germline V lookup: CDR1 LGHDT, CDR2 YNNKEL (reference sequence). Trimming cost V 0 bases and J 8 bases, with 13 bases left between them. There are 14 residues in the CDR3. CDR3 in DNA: TGTGCCAGCAGCCAAGACCATTTGGGGCGCGGCTACACCTTC. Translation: CASSQDHLGRGYTF.

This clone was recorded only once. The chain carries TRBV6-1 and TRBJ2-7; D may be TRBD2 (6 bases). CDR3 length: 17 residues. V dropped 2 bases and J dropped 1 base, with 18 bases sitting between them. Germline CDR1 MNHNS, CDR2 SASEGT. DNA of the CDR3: TGTGCCAGCAGTGAACCGGGACTGCCAAAAGGATCCTACGAGCAGTACTTC. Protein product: CASSEPGLPKGSYEQYF.

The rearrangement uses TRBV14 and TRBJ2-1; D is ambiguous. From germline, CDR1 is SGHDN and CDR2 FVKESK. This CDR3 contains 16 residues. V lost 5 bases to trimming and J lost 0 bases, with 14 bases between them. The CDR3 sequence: CASSSKRSHSYNEQFF. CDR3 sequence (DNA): TGTGCCAGCAGCTCCAAGCGTTCCCACTCCTACAATGAGCAGTTCTTC. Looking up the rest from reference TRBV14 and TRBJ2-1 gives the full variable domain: EAGVTQFPSHSVIEKGQTVTLRCDPISGHDNLYWYRRVMGKEIKFLLHFVKESKQDESGMPNNRFLAERTGGTYSTLKVQPAELEDSGVYFCASSSKRSHSYNEQFFGPGTRLTVL.

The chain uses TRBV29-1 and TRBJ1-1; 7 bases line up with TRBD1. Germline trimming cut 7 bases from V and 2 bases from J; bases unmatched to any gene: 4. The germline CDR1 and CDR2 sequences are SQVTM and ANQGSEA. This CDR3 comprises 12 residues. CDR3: CSARQGNTEAFF. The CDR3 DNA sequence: TGCAGCGCTCGACAGGGAAACACTGAAGCTTTCTTT.

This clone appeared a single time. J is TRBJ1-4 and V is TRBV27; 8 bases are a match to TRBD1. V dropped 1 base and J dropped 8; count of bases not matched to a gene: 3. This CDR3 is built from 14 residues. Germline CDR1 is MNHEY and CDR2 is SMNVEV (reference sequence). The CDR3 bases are TGTGCCAGCAGTTTATTGACAGGGGCCGAAAAACTGTTTTTT. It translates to CASSLLTGAEKLFF.

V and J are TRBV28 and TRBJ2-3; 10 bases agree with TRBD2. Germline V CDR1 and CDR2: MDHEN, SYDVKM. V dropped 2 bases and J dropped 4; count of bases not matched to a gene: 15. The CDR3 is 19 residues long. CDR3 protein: CASSLVTSGHPRSPDTQYF. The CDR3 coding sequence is TGTGCCAGCAGTTTAGTGACTAGCGGGCATCCCCGATCCCCAGATACGCAGTATTTT.

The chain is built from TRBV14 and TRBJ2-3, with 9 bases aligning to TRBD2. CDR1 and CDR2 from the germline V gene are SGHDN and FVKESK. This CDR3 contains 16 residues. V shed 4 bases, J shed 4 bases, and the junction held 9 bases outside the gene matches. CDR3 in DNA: TGTGCCAGCAGCCCGCTAGGGGAGCGGGAGGCAGATACGCAGTATTTT. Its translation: CASSPLGEREADTQYF.

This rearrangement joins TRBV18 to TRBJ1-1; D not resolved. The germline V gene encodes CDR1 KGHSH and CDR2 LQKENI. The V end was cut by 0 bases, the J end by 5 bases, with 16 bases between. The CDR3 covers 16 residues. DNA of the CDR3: TGTGCCAGCTCACCACCGGCGGTGGGAGGGAGGACTGAAGCTTTCTTT. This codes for CASSPPAVGGRTEAFF.

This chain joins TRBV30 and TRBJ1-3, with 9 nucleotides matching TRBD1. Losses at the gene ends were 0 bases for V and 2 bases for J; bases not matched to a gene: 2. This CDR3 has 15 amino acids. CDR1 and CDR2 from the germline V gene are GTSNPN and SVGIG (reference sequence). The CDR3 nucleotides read TGTGCCTGGAGTGTACGACAGGGGGCTGGAAACACCATATATTTT. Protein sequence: CAWSVRQGAGNTIYF.

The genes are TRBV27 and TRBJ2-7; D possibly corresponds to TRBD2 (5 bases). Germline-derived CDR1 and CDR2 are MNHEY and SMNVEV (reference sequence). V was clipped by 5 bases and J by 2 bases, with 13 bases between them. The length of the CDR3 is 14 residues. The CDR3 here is CASSLLNSAYEQYF. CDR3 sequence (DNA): TGTGCCAGCAGTCTACTCAATAGCGCCTACGAGCAGTACTTC.

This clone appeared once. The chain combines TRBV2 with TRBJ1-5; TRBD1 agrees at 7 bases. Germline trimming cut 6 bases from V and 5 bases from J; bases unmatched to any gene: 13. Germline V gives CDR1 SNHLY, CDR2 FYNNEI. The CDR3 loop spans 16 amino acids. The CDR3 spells CASRGRGRYLDQPQHF. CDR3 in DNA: TGTGCCAGCAGGGGTAGGGGGCGATATCTGGATCAGCCCCAGCATTTT.

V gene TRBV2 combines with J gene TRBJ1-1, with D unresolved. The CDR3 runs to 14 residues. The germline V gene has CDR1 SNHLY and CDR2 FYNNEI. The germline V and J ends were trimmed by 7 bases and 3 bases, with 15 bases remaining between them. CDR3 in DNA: TGTGCCAGCATCGCAGACTTCGGGTACACTGAAGCTTTCTTT. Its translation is CASIADFGYTEAFF.

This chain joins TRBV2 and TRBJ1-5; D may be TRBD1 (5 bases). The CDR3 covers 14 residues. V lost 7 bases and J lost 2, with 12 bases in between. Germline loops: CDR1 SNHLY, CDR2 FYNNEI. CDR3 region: CASTGSGGNQPQHF. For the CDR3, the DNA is TGTGCCAGCACAGGGTCAGGTGGCAATCAGCCCCAGCATTTT.

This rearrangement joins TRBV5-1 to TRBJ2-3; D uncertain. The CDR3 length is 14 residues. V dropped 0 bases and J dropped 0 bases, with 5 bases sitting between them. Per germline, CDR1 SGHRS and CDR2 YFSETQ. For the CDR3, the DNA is TGCGCCAGCAGCTTGGACATTAGCACAGATACGCAGTATTTT. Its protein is CASSLDISTDTQYF.

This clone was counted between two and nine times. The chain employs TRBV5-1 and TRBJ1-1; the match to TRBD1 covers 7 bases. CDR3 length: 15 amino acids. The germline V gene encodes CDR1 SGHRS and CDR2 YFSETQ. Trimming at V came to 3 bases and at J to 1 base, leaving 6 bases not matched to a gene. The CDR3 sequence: CASSWETGRNTEAFF. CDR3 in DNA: TGCGCCAGCAGCTGGGAGACAGGGCGGAACACTGAAGCTTTCTTT. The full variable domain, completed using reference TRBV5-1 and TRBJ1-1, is KAGVTQTPRYLIKTRGQQVTLSCSPISGHRSVSWYQQTPGQGLQFLFEYFSETQRNKGNFPGRFSGRQFSNSRSEMNVSTLELGDSALYLCASSWETGRNTEAFFGQGTRLTVV.